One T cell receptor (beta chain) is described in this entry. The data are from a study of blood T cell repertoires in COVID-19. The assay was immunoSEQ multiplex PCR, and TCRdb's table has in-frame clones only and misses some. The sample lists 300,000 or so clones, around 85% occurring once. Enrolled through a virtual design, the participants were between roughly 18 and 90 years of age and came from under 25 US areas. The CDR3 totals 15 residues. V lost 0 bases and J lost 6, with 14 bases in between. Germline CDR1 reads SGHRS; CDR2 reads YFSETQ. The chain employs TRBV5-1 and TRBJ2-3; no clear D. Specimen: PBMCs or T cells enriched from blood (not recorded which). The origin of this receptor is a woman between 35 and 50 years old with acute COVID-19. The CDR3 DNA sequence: TGCGCCAGCAGCTTGGCACAGATCCAAATCGATACGCAGTATTTT. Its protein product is CASSLAQIQIDTQYF.